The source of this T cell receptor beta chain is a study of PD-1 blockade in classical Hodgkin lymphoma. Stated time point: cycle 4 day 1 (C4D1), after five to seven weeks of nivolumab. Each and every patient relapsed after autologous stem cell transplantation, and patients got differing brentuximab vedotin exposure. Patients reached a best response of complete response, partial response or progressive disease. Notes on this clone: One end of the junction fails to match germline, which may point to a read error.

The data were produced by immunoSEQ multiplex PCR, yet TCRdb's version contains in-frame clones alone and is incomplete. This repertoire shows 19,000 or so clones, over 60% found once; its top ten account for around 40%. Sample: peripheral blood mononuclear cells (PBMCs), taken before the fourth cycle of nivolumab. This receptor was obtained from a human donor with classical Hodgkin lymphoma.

The CDR3 sequence: CASSDGSRTVVF. CDR3 nucleotides: TGTGCCAGCAGTGATGGGTCGCGGACAGTTGTTTTT. J is TRBJ1-5 and V is TRBV7-3, with D perhaps TRBD1 (6 bases). CDR3 length: 12 amino acids. Per germline, CDR1 SGHTA and CDR2 FQGTGA.